The 14 T cell receptor beta chains below come from one sample, sequenced in a study of cytomegalovirus exposure and HLA in healthy donors. Both 60 Vbeta primers and 13 Jbeta primers went into the PCR. Sequencing used immunoSEQ multiplex PCR; TCRdb keeps in-frame clones, though not all of them. The data show about 120,000 clones, around three quarters seen once. Sequencing used PBMCs. The receptors here all came from a young man in good health and CMV-seropositive.

The V and J genes are TRBV5-4 and TRBJ1-6; 8 nucleotides align to TRBD1. CDR3 length: 16 residues. V dropped 4 bases and J dropped 8; count of bases not matched to a gene: 11. The V gene's germline CDR1 is SGHNT and CDR2 YYREEE (reference sequence). The CDR3 region has the DNA TGTGCCAGCAGCACCGACAGACAGGGGCAGTATTCACCCCTCCACTTT. It codes for CASSTDRQGQYSPLHF.

The gene calls are TRBV9 and TRBJ2-2, with 8 bases that match TRBD2. This CDR3 region has 16 residues. V gave up 4 bases and J gave up 7 bases; unmatched junction bases: 12. The germline V gene encodes CDR1 SGDLS and CDR2 YYNGEE. CDR3 coding DNA: TGTGCCAGCAGCCCCCACTTGCGGGAGGTCGGCGGGGAGCTGTTTTTT. Translated, it gives CASSPHLREVGGELFF.

The chain joins TRBV19 to TRBJ2-1, with a possible D match to TRBD2 (6 bases). The germline V gene has CDR1 LNHDA and CDR2 SQIVND (reference sequence). V shed 5 bases and J shed 12 bases, with 20 bases lying between them. The CDR3 is 14 amino acids. In DNA, the CDR3 is TGTGCCAGTAGTGAAATGGGGCTTTTGGGAGGGCAGTTCTTC. Encoded protein: CASSEMGLLGGQFF.

The chain recombines TRBV7-9 with TRBJ2-7; D possibly corresponds to TRBD1 (5 bases). Germline V gene data show CDR1 as SEHNR and CDR2 as FQNEAQ (reference sequence). V gave up 5 bases and J gave up 3 bases, with 8 bases separating them. There are 12 residues in the CDR3. In DNA, the CDR3 is TGTGCCAGCAGCCGAACAGGCTACGAGCAGTACTTC. Protein sequence: CASSRTGYEQYF.

V usage is TRBV27 and J usage is TRBJ1-5; 7 bases agree with TRBD1. CDR1 MNHEY and CDR2 SMNVEV come from the germline V gene (reference sequence). This CDR3 has 16 residues. V was clipped by 5 bases and J by 3 bases; unmatched bases: 10. The CDR3 DNA follows: TGTGCCAGCAGTCCCCAGGACAGGTTTGTCAATCAGCCCCAGCATTTT. It is translated as CASSPQDRFVNQPQHF.

The rearrangement links TRBV10-1 to TRBJ2-3; a possible D gene is TRBD1 (6 bases). The CDR3 totals 13 residues. Germline V lookup: CDR1 WNHNN, CDR2 SYGVQD (reference sequence). Trimming removed 3 bases at V and 4 bases at J, with 8 bases between. For the CDR3, the DNA is TGCGCCAGCAGTGACCAGGGGCCAGATACGCAGTATTTT. Protein product: CASSDQGPDTQYF.

V is TRBV6-1 and J is TRBJ2-3, with 11 bases fitting TRBD2. The CDR3 has 15 residues. Per the germline V gene, CDR1 is MNHNS and CDR2 is SASEGT. Losses at the gene ends were 6 bases for V and 1 base for J; bases not matched to a gene: 3. The CDR3 DNA reads as TGTGCCAGCAGCTGGGGACTAGCGGGCACAGATACGCAGTATTTT. It is translated as CASSWGLAGTDTQYF.

The chain is built from TRBV29-1 and TRBJ2-7; D is possibly TRBD2 (5 bases). The CDR3 length is 13 residues. The germline V gene has CDR1 SQVTM and CDR2 ANQGSEA. V was clipped by 6 bases and J by 1 base, with 13 bases between them. This CDR3 reads CSVPGGTSYEQYF. CDR3 coding DNA: TGCAGCGTCCCTGGAGGCACTTCCTACGAGCAGTACTTC.

CDR3 region: CASSLLAGRRYNEQFF. In DNA form, the CDR3 reads TGTGCCAGCAGTCTACTAGCGGGTCGGCGGTACAATGAGCAGTTCTTC. The chain is built from TRBV27 and TRBJ2-1; 9 positions match TRBD2. Germline lookup yields CDR1 MNHEY and CDR2 SMNVEV (reference sequence). V dropped 5 bases and J dropped 4; count of bases not matched to a gene: 9. This CDR3 has 16 amino acids.

The CDR3 here is CASSQASASNTGELFF. DNA of the CDR3: TGTGCCAGCAGCCAAGCTAGCGCGTCGAACACCGGGGAGCTGTTTTTT. V usage is TRBV4-2 and J usage is TRBJ2-2, with D perhaps TRBD2 (6 bases). Trimming removed 1 base from V and 0 bases from J, with 9 bases in between. The V gene's germline CDR1 is LGHNA and CDR2 YNFKEQ. CDR3 length: 16 amino acids.

The chain carries TRBV10-3 and TRBJ2-2, with D maybe TRBD1 (6 bases). The CDR3 runs 16 residues. From germline, CDR1 is ENHRY and CDR2 SYGVKD. Deletions cut 8 bases from V and 7 bases from J, with 23 bases between. In nucleotides, the CDR3 is TGTGCCATCCGGTCAGGGACCGCAGGGGATGGCGGGGAGCTGTTTTTT. This translates into CAIRSGTAGDGGELFF.

This clone was seen just once. The chain carries TRBV9 and TRBJ2-3, with TRBD2 matching over 12 bases. The J segment lost 0 bases and the V segment lost 4 bases, leaving 12 bases of the junction unmatched. The CDR3 has 19 amino acids. CDR1 is SGDLS, CDR2 YYNGEE, per germline. CDR3 in amino acids: CASSLRQGLAGLSTDTQYF. The DNA of the CDR3 is TGTGCCAGCAGCCTTCGGCAGGGACTAGCGGGTCTTAGCACAGATACGCAGTATTTT.

This chain connects TRBV27 to TRBJ1-2; possible D gene TRBD1, 5 bases. CDR1 and CDR2 (germline): MNHEY, SMNVEV (reference sequence). With 0 bases removed from V and 3 bases from J, the gap between germline ends came to 11 bases. The CDR3 runs to 15 residues. CDR3 sequence reads: CASSLSQGSHYGYTF. CDR3 DNA: TGTGCCAGCAGTTTATCCCAGGGTTCTCACTATGGCTACACCTTC.

The gene calls are TRBV5-1 and TRBJ2-7; possibly TRBD2 for D (5 bases). Trimming removed 4 bases from V and 4 bases from J, with 15 bases in between. This CDR3 comprises 14 residues. Germline V gene lookup returns CDR1 SGHRS and CDR2 YFSETQ. CDR3 in DNA: TGCGCCAGCAGCGGAGGAGTGGGAAGGTACGAGCAGTACTTC. As protein: CASSGGVGRYEQYF. The full variable domain, completed using reference TRBV5-1 and TRBJ2-7, is KAGVTQTPRYLIKTRGQQVTLSCSPISGHRSVSWYQQTPGQGLQFLFEYFSETQRNKGNFPGRFSGRQFSNSRSEMNVSTLELGDSALYLCASSGGVGRYEQYFGPGTRLTVT.